Listed below are T cell receptor beta chains from one sample, sequenced in a study of spatial heterogeneity in lung cancer. MiXCR, applied by TCRdb to the 5' RACE reads, yields one record per CDR3 protein. Of some 64,000 distinct CDR3 sequences detected, 7% to 10% appear once; the ten largest clones hold more than 13%. The sequencing used PBMCs, collected at surgery. The receptor source for this set is a female donor with early-stage non-small cell lung cancer. Each CDR3 is given with its conserved first and last residue.

CDR3 protein,V gene,J gene
CASRLAGGTTNEKLFF,TRBV5-1,TRBJ1-4
CASSLNRVTIGTNEKLFF,TRBV28,TRBJ1-4
CASSLNSGELFF,TRBV7-3,TRBJ2-2
CASSMTGDFSGANVLTF,TRBV5-1,TRBJ2-6
CASSLRLTGDEKLFF,TRBV11-2,TRBJ1-4
CASSADVSGLTGELFF,TRBV7-3,TRBJ2-2
CATSQGTGNTIYF,TRBV10-1,TRBJ1-3
CASRTPGQGATQYF,TRBV19,TRBJ2-5
CASSPRTGDNSPLHF,TRBV7-6,TRBJ1-6
CASGQAGGPSEAFF,TRBV14,TRBJ1-1
CASSLTGDSNQPQHF,TRBV11-2,TRBJ1-5
CASSESSNQPQHF,TRBV2,TRBJ1-5
CASSSERSNQPQHF,TRBV12-3/TRBV12-4,TRBJ1-5
CASSKDRVQETQYF,TRBV5-1,TRBJ2-5
CASSFGAGEQFF,TRBV7-2,TRBJ2-1
CASSQDQGGNYGYTF,TRBV3-1,TRBJ1-2
CASAQDGYSNQPQHF,TRBV5-1,TRBJ1-5
CASIVRTGGYGIPEAFF,TRBV19,TRBJ1-1
CSAPRGDRVYSPLHF,TRBV20-1,TRBJ1-6
CASSLVGGSTDTQYF,TRBV28,TRBJ2-3
CASRVPGQPKAFF,TRBV27,TRBJ1-1
CASTLLEGSGNQPQHF,TRBV28,TRBJ1-5
CASSLGYEQYF,TRBV6-5,TRBJ2-7
CASSYLARTTGELFF,TRBV7-9,TRBJ2-2
CSVTGTSGRAGELFF,TRBV29-1,TRBJ2-2
CASSSTGVGEKLFF,TRBV3-1,TRBJ1-4
CAWSLGGGDETQYF,TRBV30,TRBJ2-5
CASSPDRVVYEQYF,TRBV28,TRBJ2-7
CASSQWAERPITDTQYF,TRBV4-2,TRBJ2-3